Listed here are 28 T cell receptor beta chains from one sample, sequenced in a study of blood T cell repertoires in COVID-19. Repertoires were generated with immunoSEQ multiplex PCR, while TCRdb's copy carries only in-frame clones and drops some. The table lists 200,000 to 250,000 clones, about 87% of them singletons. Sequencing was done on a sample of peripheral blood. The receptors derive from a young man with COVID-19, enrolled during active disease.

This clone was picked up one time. CDR3 in DNA: TGTGCCAGTAGTATAGTCTCGGGCACTGAAGCTTTCTTT. As protein: CASSIVSGTEAFF. The chain couples TRBV19 to TRBJ1-1; the D is unclear. CDR1 is LNHDA, CDR2 SQIVND, per germline (reference sequence). This CDR3 has 13 residues. V dropped 1 base and J dropped 4 bases, with 7 bases sitting between them.

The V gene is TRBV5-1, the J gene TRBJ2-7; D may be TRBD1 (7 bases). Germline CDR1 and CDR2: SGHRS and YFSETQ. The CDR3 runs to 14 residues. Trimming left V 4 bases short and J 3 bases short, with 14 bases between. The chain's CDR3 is CASSRRGRNYEQYF. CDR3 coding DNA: TGCGCCAGCAGCAGGAGGGGGCGTAACTACGAGCAGTACTTC.

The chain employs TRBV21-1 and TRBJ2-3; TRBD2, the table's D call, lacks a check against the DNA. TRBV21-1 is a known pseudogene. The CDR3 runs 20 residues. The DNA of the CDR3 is TGTGCCAGCAGCCAATTACTATGGGGTAGTACCGGGGGTAGCACAGATACGCAGTATTTT. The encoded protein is CASSQLLWGSTGGSTDTQYF.

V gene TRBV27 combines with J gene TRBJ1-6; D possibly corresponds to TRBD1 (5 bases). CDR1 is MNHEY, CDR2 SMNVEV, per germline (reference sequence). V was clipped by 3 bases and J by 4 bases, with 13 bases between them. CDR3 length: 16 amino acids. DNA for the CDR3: TGTGCCAGCAGTTTTCACCCCCGACAGTATAATTCACCCCTCCACTTT. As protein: CASSFHPRQYNSPLHF.

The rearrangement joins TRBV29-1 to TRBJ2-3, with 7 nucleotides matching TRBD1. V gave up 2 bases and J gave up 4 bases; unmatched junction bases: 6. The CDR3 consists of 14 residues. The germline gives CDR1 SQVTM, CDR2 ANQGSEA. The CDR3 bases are TGCAGCGTTGAAACGCAGGGGGTGTCAGATACGCAGTATTTT. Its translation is CSVETQGVSDTQYF.

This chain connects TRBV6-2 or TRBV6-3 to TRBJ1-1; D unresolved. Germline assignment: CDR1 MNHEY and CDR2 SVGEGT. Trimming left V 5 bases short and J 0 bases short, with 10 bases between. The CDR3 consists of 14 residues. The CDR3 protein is CASSPIQMNTEAFF. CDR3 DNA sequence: TGTGCCAGCAGTCCAATACAGATGAACACTGAAGCTTTCTTT.

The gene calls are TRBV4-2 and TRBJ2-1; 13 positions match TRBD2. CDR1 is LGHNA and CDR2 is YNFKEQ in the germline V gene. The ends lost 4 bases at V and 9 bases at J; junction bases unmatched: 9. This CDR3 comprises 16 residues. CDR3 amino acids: CASSRSGLAGEGEQFF. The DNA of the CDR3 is TGTGCCAGCAGCCGTTCAGGACTAGCGGGGGAGGGTGAGCAGTTCTTC.

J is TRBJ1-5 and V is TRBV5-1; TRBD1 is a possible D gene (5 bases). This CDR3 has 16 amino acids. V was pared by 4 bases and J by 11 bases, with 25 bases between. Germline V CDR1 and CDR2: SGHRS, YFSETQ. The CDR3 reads CASSPGITQAPVAQHF. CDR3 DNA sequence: TGCGCCAGCAGCCCCGGCATAACACAGGCACCCGTGGCCCAGCATTTT.

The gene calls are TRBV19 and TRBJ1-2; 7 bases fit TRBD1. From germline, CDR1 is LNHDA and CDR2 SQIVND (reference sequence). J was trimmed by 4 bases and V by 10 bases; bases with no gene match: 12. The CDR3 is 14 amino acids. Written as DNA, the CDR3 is TGTGCCACTAAAAGGGGGCAGGGGGTCTATGGCTACACCTTC. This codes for CATKRGQGVYGYTF.

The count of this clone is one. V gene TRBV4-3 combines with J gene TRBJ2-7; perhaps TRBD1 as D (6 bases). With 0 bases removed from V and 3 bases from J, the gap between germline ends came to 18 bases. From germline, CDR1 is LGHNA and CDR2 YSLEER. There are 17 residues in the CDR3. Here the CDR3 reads CASSQDLPGQGYYEQYF. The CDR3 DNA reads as TGCGCCAGCAGCCAAGACCTTCCGGGGCAGGGGTACTACGAGCAGTACTTC.

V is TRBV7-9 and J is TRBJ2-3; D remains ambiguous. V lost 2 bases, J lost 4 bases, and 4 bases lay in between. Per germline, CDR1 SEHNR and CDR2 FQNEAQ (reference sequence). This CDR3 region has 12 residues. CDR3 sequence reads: CASSLSADTQYF. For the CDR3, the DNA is TGTGCCAGCAGCTTATCCGCAGATACGCAGTATTTT.

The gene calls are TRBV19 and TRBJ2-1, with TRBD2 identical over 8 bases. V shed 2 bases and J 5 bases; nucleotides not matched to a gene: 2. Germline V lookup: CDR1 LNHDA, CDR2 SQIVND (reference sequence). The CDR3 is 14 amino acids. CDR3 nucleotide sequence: TGTGCCAGTAGTATAACTAGCGGCCACAATGAGCAGTTCTTC. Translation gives CASSITSGHNEQFF.

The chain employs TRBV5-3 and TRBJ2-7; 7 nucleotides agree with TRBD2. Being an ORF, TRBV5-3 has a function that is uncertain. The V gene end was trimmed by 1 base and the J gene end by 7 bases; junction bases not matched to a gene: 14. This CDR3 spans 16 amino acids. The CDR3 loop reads CARSLLAEAPRREQYF. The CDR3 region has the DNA TGTGCCAGAAGCTTGCTAGCGGAGGCCCCAAGGAGGGAGCAGTACTTC.

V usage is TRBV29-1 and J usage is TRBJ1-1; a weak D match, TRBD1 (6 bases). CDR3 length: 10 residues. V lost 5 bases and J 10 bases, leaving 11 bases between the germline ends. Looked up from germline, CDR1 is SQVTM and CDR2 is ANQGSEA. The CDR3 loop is CSVYQGGAFF. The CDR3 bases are TGCAGCGTTTATCAAGGGGGAGCTTTCTTT.

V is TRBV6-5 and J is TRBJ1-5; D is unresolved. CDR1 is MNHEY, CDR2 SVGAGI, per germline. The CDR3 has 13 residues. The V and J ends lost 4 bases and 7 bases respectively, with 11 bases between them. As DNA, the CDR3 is TGTGCCAGCAGTTTCGGGGAGTGGCAGCCCCAGCATTTT. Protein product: CASSFGEWQPQHF.

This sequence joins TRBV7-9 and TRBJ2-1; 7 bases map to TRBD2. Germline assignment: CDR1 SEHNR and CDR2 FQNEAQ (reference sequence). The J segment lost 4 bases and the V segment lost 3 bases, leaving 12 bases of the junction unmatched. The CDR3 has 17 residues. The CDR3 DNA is TGTGCCAGCAGCTTGAACCCCGGGCTAGCGGCTTACAATGAGCAGTTCTTC. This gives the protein CASSLNPGLAAYNEQFF.

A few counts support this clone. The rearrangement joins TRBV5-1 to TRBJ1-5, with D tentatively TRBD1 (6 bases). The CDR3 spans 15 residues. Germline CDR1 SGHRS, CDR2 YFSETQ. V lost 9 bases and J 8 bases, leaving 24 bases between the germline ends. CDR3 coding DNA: TGCGCCATCTACTCGAGGGGGAGGGAGAGGGAGCCCCAGCATTTT. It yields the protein CAIYSRGREREPQHF.

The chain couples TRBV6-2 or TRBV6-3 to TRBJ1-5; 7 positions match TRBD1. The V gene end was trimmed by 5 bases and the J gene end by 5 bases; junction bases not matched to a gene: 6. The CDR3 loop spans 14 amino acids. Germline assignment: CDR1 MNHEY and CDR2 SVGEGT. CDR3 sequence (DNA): TGTGCCAGCAGTGAGGGGGCTAACCATCAGCCCCAGCATTTT. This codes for CASSEGANHQPQHF.

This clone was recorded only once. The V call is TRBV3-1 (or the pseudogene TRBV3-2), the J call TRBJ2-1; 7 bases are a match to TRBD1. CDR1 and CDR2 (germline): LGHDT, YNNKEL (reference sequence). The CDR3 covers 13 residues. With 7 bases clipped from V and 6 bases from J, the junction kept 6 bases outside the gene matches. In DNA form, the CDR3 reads TGTGCCAGCACGACAGGGAATAGCAATGAGCAGTTCTTC. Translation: CASTTGNSNEQFF.

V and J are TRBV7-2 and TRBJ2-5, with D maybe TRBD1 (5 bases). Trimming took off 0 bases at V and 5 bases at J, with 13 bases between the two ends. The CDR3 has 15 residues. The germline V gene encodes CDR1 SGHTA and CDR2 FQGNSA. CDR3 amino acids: CASSLAAQGRETQYF. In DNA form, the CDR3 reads TGTGCCAGCAGCTTAGCGGCGCAGGGTAGGGAGACCCAGTACTTC.

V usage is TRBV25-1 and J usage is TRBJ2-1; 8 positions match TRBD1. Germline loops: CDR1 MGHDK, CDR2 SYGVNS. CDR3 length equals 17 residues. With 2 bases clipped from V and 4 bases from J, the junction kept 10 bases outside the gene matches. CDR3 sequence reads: CASSETIGTGPYNEQFF. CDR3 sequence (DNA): TGTGCCAGCAGTGAAACCATCGGGACAGGTCCTTACAATGAGCAGTTCTTC.

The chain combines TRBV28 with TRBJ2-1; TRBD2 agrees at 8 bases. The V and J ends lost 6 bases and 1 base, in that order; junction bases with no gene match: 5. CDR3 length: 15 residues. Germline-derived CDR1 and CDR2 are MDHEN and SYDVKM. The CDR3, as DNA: TGTGCCAGCAGCGTAGCGGGACTTTCCTACAATGAGCAGTTCTTC. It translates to CASSVAGLSYNEQFF.

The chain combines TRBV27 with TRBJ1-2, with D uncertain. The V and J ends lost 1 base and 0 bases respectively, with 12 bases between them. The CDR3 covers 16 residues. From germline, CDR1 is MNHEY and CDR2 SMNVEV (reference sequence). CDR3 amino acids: CASSLFPGIANYGYTF. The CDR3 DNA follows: TGTGCCAGCAGTTTATTCCCCGGGATAGCTAACTATGGCTACACCTTC.

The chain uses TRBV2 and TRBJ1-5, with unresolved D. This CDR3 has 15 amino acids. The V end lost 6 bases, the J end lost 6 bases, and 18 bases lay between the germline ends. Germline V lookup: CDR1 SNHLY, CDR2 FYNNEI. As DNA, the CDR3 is TGTGCCAGCAGGGTCACTGAGGCGAGCGGTCAGCCCCAGCATTTT. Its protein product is CASRVTEASGQPQHF.

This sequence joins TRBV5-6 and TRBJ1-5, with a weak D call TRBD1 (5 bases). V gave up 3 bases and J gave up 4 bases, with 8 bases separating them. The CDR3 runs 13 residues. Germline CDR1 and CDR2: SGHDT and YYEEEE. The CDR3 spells CASSSGNNQPQHF. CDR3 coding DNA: TGTGCCAGCAGCTCAGGGAATAATCAGCCCCAGCATTTT.

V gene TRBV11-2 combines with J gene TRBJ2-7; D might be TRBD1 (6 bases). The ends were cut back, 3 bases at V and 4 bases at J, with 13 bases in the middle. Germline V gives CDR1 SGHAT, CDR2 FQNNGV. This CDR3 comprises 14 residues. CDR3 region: CASSFTPGQYEQYF. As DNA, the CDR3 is TGTGCCAGCAGCTTCACCCCGGGACAATACGAGCAGTACTTC.

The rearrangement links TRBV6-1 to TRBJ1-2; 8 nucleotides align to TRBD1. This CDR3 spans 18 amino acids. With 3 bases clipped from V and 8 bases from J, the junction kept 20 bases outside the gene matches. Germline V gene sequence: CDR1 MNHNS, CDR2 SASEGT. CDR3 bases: TGTGCCAGCAGTGATCCGGGACAGGTGAAAATGTCGGCTATGGGCTACACCTTC. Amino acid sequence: CASSDPGQVKMSAMGYTF.

The CDR3 coding sequence is TGTGCCAGCAGCCCCGGACAGGGCTCCTATGGCTACACCTTC. This encodes CASSPGQGSYGYTF. The chain uses TRBV14 and TRBJ1-2; 8 bases align to TRBD1. Germline V gene lookup returns CDR1 SGHDN and CDR2 FVKESK. The CDR3 is 14 amino acids. Trimming at V came to 4 bases and at J to 4 bases, leaving 5 bases not matched to a gene.